The 16 T cell receptor beta chains below come from one sample, sequenced in a study of T cells in Graves' hyperthyroidism and ophthalmopathy. The source material, RNA transcripts, was used to amplify TCR beta CDR3 regions. The HTBI primer set was used in a first-round RT-PCR of the TCR CDR3. TCRdb used MiXCR to reprocess the multiplex PCR reads, holding one entry per CDR3 protein. The table records around 620,000 distinct CDR3 sequences, around 15% of them present only once. The sequenced sample consisted of blood. All receptors come from a woman aged 25 to 39 with Graves' hyperthyroidism.

There are many counts of this clonotype. The chain employs TRBV5-1 and TRBJ1-1, with no clear D. V shed 4 bases and J shed 9 bases, with 19 bases lying between them. CDR3 length: 14 residues. Germline assignment: CDR1 SGHRS and CDR2 YFSETQ. CDR3 protein: CASSGYDTGRQAFF. The CDR3 DNA is TGCGCCAGCAGCGGATACGACACTGGGAGACAAGCTTTCTTT.

V gene TRBV5-6 combines with J gene TRBJ2-3, with 9 positions matching TRBD1. Per the germline V gene, CDR1 is SGHDT and CDR2 is YYEEEE. After removal of 4 bases from V and 4 bases from J, the junction contained 7 bases not matched to a gene. This CDR3 is built from 15 residues. The DNA for the CDR3 is TGTGCCAGCAGCCCGGGACAGGGAGAAGCAGATACGCAGTATTTT. Translation: CASSPGQGEADTQYF. The complete variable domain, with remaining parts taken from reference TRBV5-6 and TRBJ2-3, reads DAGVTQSPTHLIKTRGQQVTLRCSPKSGHDTVSWYQQALGQGPQFIFQYYEEEERQRGNFPDRFSGHQFPNYSSELNVNALLLGDSALYLCASSPGQGEADTQYFGPGTRLTVL.

Ten or more counts support this clonotype. This rearrangement joins TRBV27 to TRBJ1-5; D perhaps matches TRBD1 (6 bases). Germline values: CDR1 MNHEY, CDR2 SMNVEV (reference sequence). V was cut by 2 bases and J by 4 bases, with 18 bases left in between. The CDR3 covers 17 residues. CDR3 nucleotide sequence: TGTGCCAGCAGTTTACCTCCGGCGACAGGTCCTAATCAGCCCCAGCATTTT. Translating it yields CASSLPPATGPNQPQHF.

For the CDR3, the DNA is TGTGCCAGTAGCCGCGAGCCCGGGGAGCTGTTTTTT. Encoded protein: CASSREPGELFF. V usage is TRBV19 and J usage is TRBJ2-2; no reliable D call. V was clipped by 6 bases and J by 6 bases, with 8 bases between them. Looked up from germline, CDR1 is LNHDA and CDR2 is SQIVND (reference sequence). There are 12 residues in the CDR3.

This clonotype has a count of ten or more. The CDR3 loop is CASSPYSDADTQYF. The CDR3 coding sequence is TGTGCCAGCAGCCCGTACAGTGACGCAGATACGCAGTATTTT. V and J are TRBV3-1 and TRBJ2-3; D is unresolved. Germline lookup yields CDR1 LGHDT and CDR2 YNNKEL (reference sequence). V lost 4 bases and J lost 4, with 12 bases in between. The CDR3 has 14 amino acids.

This clonotype was detected many times. This chain uses TRBV3-1 with TRBJ1-3; D gene ambiguous. The CDR3 is made up of 14 amino acids. Trimming cost V 3 bases and J 0 bases, with 6 bases left between them. CDR1 and CDR2 (germline): LGHDT, YNNKEL (reference sequence). The CDR3 region is CASSQGSSGNTIYF. CDR3 nucleotide sequence: TGTGCCAGCAGCCAGGGGAGCTCTGGAAACACCATATATTTT.

The chain employs TRBV20-1 and TRBJ2-7; TRBD1 matches 10 bases. V shed 4 bases and J 4 bases; nucleotides not matched to a gene: 4. The CDR3 has 13 amino acids. CDR1 DFQATT and CDR2 SNEGSKA come from the germline V gene (reference sequence). CDR3 DNA: TGCAGTGCTACCGGGACAGGGGTATACGAGCAGTACTTC. Protein sequence: CSATGTGVYEQYF.

The rearrangement links TRBV10-3 to TRBJ2-3; the match to TRBD2 covers 12 bases. Unmatched junction bases numbered 21, after V lost 10 bases and J lost 4 bases. CDR3 length: 19 amino acids. Per germline, CDR1 ENHRY and CDR2 SYGVKD. The CDR3 protein is CATSTGLAGQPSMPDTQYF. The DNA for the CDR3 is TGTGCCACTTCGACCGGACTAGCGGGACAGCCAAGTATGCCAGATACGCAGTATTTT.

The CDR3 region is CASSDRGELHNEQFF. The DNA of the CDR3 is TGTGCCAGTAGCGACAGAGGGGAGTTACACAATGAGCAGTTCTTC. The chain has TRBV19 and TRBJ2-1; D is perhaps TRBD1 or TRBD2 (5 bases each). Germline V gene data show CDR1 as LNHDA and CDR2 as SQIVND (reference sequence). This CDR3 is 15 amino acids long. The V and J ends lost 6 bases and 5 bases respectively, with 17 bases between them.

The table lists this clonotype with a few counts. One base away lies a much larger clone, so this may be a sequencing read error. As the CDR3 is not closed by the conserved phenylalanine or tryptophan, this likely results from a read error. Written as DNA, the CDR3 is TGTGCCAGCATATTACAGGGTCAGGTAGAGACCCAGTACCTC. Translated: CASILQGQVETQYL. The rearrangement joins TRBV28 to TRBJ2-5, with D possibly TRBD1 on 6 matching bases. Per germline, CDR1 MDHEN and CDR2 SYDVKM. Between the trimmed V and J ends, which lost 7 bases and 4 bases, there was a span of 16 bases. The CDR3 runs 14 residues.

This clonotype showed up many times. This chain links TRBV28 with TRBJ1-6; D uncertain. Germline values: CDR1 MDHEN, CDR2 SYDVKM. V lost 7 bases to trimming and J lost 0 bases, with 7 bases between them. There are 14 residues in the CDR3. Written as DNA, the CDR3 is TGTGCCAGCACCAGGAGCTCCTATAATTCACCCCTCCACTTT. Translation: CASTRSSYNSPLHF. Drawing the rest from reference TRBV28 and TRBJ1-6, the complete variable domain is DVKVTQSSRYLVKRTGEKVFLECVQDMDHENMFWYRQDPGLGLRLIYFSYDVKMKEKGDIPEGYSVSREKKERFSLILESASTNQTSMYLCASTRSSYNSPLHFGNGTRLTVT.

This clonotype was counted at least ten times. This chain links TRBV11-2 with TRBJ1-2, with D maybe TRBD1 (5 bases). V lost 1 base to trimming and J lost 3 bases, with 9 bases between them. Germline assignment: CDR1 SGHAT and CDR2 FQNNGV. CDR3 length: 14 residues. In nucleotides, the CDR3 is TGTGCCAGCAGCTTAGCGGGGGTAGACTATGGCTACACCTTC. It translates to CASSLAGVDYGYTF.

This clonotype was seen more than once but under ten times. The V call is TRBV9, the J call TRBJ1-1; tentatively, D is TRBD1 (5 bases). The CDR3 length is 16 residues. Deletions cut 0 bases from V and 4 bases from J, with 16 bases between. In germline, CDR1 is SGDLS, CDR2 YYNGEE. CDR3 DNA: TGTGCCAGCAGCGTAGCCCGCCTGGGGGGGGGCACTGAAGCTTTCTTT. This gives the protein CASSVARLGGGTEAFF.

This clonotype has at least ten counts. The chain recombines TRBV6-2 or TRBV6-3 with TRBJ1-1; D not resolved. The CDR3 runs to 16 residues. CDR1 and CDR2 (germline): MNHEY, SVGEGT. V lost 2 bases, J lost 4 bases, and 17 bases lay in between. The CDR3 protein is CASSYKWAGMGTEAFF. CDR3 coding DNA: TGTGCCAGCAGTTACAAGTGGGCAGGCATGGGCACTGAAGCTTTCTTT.

There are many counts of this clonotype. The rearrangement joins TRBV20-1 to TRBJ1-5, with 11 bases identical to TRBD1. Per the germline V gene, CDR1 is DFQATT and CDR2 is SNEGSKA (reference sequence). J was trimmed by 1 base and V by 5 bases; bases with no gene match: 10. The CDR3 is made up of 17 amino acids. The CDR3 loop is CSAPEDRGRKSNQPQHF. Here the CDR3 DNA reads TGCAGTGCTCCCGAGGACAGGGGGCGCAAGAGCAATCAGCCCCAGCATTTT.

This clonotype was detected a few times. The genes are TRBV28 and TRBJ2-1; 8 positions agree with TRBD2. This CDR3 contains 15 residues. The V gene end was trimmed by 1 base and the J gene end by 9 bases; junction bases not matched to a gene: 8. The V gene's germline CDR1 is MDHEN and CDR2 SYDVKM. CDR3 in amino acids: CASSLLGSGSSEQFF. The CDR3 nucleotides read TGTGCCAGCAGTTTATTGGGGAGCGGGAGTAGTGAGCAGTTCTTC. The full variable domain, completed using reference TRBV28 and TRBJ2-1, is DVKVTQSSRYLVKRTGEKVFLECVQDMDHENMFWYRQDPGLGLRLIYFSYDVKMKEKGDIPEGYSVSREKKERFSLILESASTNQTSMYLCASSLLGSGSSEQFFGPGTRLTVL.